This TCR beta chain stems from a study of T-cell reconstitution after alpha-beta-depleted transplantation in children listed by TCRdb under 2016. For the wider study: The study quantitatively tracked T-cell immune reconstitution after TCRalphabeta/CD19-depleted allogeneic hematopoietic cell transplantation in children using TCR repertoire profiling.

Trimmed from V: 4 bases; trimmed from J: 4 bases; junction bases lacking a gene match: 8. From cysteine to phenylalanine, the CDR3 is 15 amino acids long. The read is trimmed to its CDR3 DNA, 45 bases read in frame from base 1. Looking up the germline V gene yields CDR1 MNHNS and CDR2 SASEGT. The library was built by means of PCR. The instrument given in TCRdb is Illumina HiSeq 2500. Molecular barcoding was employed in the preparation of TCR libraries, with unique molecular identifiers being used to normalize TCRbeta repertoire quantification. Clones were called with MiXCR by TCRdb after fastp trimmed the public reads at Q25, and only in-frame beta chains were retained. Each CDR3 protein appears once, grouped with its most common genes and DNA. For this sample the table gives a few hundred thousand distinct CDR3 sequences, of which 9.5% to 13% were detected only once. The top ten hold roughly 6% of the sample.

This clonotype was detected only a few times. The antigen it recognizes is unknown. Base qualities are missing; no much larger clone stands one base away. Sequencing used PBMCs from the stem cell graft donor, obtained from the stem cell graft. The TCR comes from a human donor who donated a stem cell graft to a child with acute myeloid leukemia. The sequence links TRBV6-1 to TRBJ2-3, and 7 bases in between align with TRBD1. The CDR3 is CASSVRLTGADTQYF. The nucleotides are TGTGCCAGCAGTGTCCGTCTAACAGGGGCAGATACGCAGTATTTT.